The 7 T cell receptor beta chains reported below all come from one sample, sequenced in a study of blood T cell repertoires in COVID-19. The assay was immunoSEQ multiplex PCR, and TCRdb's table has in-frame clones only and misses some. The sample records roughly 67,000 clones, roughly 80% being singletons. Sequencing was performed on peripheral blood. These TCRs come from a woman aged 60-75 years with acute or convalescent COVID-19.

This chain links TRBV29-1 with TRBJ1-1; 9 bases fit TRBD1. The CDR3 totals 13 residues. Germline values: CDR1 SQVTM, CDR2 ANQGSEA. The trim removed 2 bases at V and 10 bases at J, leaving 8 bases unmatched. The CDR3 nucleotides are TGCAGCGTTGAACCCCGGAACAGGGGGCGAGCTTTCTTT. Encoded protein: CSVEPRNRGRAFF. The whole variable domain, filled in from reference TRBV29-1 and TRBJ1-1, reads SAVISQKPSRDICQRGTSLTIQCQVDSQVTMMFWYRQQPGQSLTLIATANQGSEATYESGFVIDKFPISRPNLTFSTLTVSNMSPEDSSIYLCSVEPRNRGRAFFGQGTRLTVV.

The rearrangement uses TRBV2 and TRBJ1-4; maybe TRBD1 (5 bases). This CDR3 is 15 amino acids long. V was trimmed by 7 bases and J by 2 bases, leaving 14 bases between them. CDR1 SNHLY and CDR2 FYNNEI come from the germline V gene. DNA of the CDR3: TGTGCCAGCAAGCCAGGGAGGTCGACTAATGAAAAACTGTTTTTT. Protein product: CASKPGRSTNEKLFF.

V usage is TRBV30 and J usage is TRBJ1-2; D is perhaps TRBD1 (6 bases). V was trimmed by 2 bases and J by 4 bases, leaving 11 bases between them. Germline V lookup: CDR1 GTSNPN, CDR2 SVGIG (reference sequence). The CDR3 is made up of 13 amino acids. The CDR3 protein is CAWSNGGGYGYTF. DNA for the CDR3: TGTGCCTGGAGTAATGGGGGCGGCTATGGCTACACCTTC.

The rearrangement uses TRBV5-6 and TRBJ1-2; 9 positions agree with TRBD1. CDR3 length: 14 residues. Germline assignment: CDR1 SGHDT and CDR2 YYEEEE. V lost 4 bases, J lost 3 bases, and 4 bases stayed unmatched. The CDR3 here is CASSRDRADYGYTF. CDR3 sequence (DNA): TGTGCCAGCAGCCGGGACAGGGCTGACTATGGCTACACCTTC.

CDR3 protein: CASSLGLAGTGELFF. The CDR3 DNA is TGTGCCAGCAGCCTAGGACTAGCGGGCACCGGGGAGCTGTTTTTT. The rearrangement joins TRBV11-2 to TRBJ2-2; 11 bases are a match to TRBD2. Trimming took 5 bases from V and 4 from J; bases not matched to a gene: 3. There are 15 residues in the CDR3. Germline V gene sequence: CDR1 SGHAT, CDR2 FQNNGV.

The V call is TRBV18, the J call TRBJ1-4; possible D gene TRBD1, 6 bases. V dropped 3 bases and J dropped 7 bases, with 15 bases sitting between them. Germline-derived CDR1 and CDR2 are KGHSH and LQKENI. The CDR3 sequence is 15 residues long. CDR3 DNA: TGTGCCAGCTCACCCCCCGGGCGGACAGCTGAAAAACTGTTTTTT. It yields the protein CASSPPGRTAEKLFF. Together with reference TRBV18 and TRBJ1-4, the CDR3 gives the full variable domain: NAGVMQNPRHLVRRRGQEARLRCSPMKGHSHVYWYRQLPEEGLKFMVYLQKENIIDESGMPKERFSAEFPKEGPSILRIQQVVRGDSAAYFCASSPPGRTAEKLFFGSGTQLSVL.

The chain has TRBV19 and TRBJ1-1; tentative D call: TRBD1 (5 bases). Germline V lookup: CDR1 LNHDA, CDR2 SQIVND (reference sequence). The V end was cut by 3 bases, the J end by 3 bases, with 8 bases between. This CDR3 comprises 13 residues. CDR3 protein: CASSIDSDTEAFF. The CDR3 DNA reads TGTGCCAGTAGTATTGACAGTGACACTGAAGCTTTCTTT.